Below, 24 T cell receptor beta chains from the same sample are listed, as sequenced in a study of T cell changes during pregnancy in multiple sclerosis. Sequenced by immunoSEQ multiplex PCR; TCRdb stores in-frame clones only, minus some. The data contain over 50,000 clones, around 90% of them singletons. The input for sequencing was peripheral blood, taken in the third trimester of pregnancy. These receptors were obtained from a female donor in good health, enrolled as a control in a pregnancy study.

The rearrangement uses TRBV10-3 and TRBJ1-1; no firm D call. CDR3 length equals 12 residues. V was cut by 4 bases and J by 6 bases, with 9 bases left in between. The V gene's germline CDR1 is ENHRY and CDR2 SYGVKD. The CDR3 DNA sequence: TGTGCCATCAGTGGAGGGTTCGCTGAAGCTTTCTTT. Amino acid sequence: CAISGGFAEAFF.

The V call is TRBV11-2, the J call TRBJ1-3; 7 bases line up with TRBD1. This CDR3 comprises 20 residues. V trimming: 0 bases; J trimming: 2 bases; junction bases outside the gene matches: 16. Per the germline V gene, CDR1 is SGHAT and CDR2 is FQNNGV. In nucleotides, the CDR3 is TGTGCCAGCAGCTTAGATAGGCGGAAACCGGGACAGCGGGCTGGAAACACCATATATTTT. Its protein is CASSLDRRKPGQRAGNTIYF.

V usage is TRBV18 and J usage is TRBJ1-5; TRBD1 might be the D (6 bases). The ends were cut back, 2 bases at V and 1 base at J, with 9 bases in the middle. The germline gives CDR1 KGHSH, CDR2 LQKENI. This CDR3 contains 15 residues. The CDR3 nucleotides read TGTGCCAGCTCACCAGAGGGGGTAAGCAATCAGCCCCAGCATTTT. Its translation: CASSPEGVSNQPQHF.

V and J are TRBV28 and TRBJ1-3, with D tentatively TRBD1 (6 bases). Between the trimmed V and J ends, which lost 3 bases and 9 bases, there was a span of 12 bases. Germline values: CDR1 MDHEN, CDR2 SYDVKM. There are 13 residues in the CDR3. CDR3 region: CASSLGSRGTIYF. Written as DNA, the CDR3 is TGTGCCAGCAGTTTGGGGAGCAGGGGCACCATATATTTT.

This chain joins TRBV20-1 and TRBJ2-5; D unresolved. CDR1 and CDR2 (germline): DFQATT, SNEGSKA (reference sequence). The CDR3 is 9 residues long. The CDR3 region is CSVQETQYF. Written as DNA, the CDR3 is TGCAGCGTCCAAGAGACCCAGTACTTC.

This CDR3 reads CASRDGQGLGAFF. DNA of the CDR3: TGTGCCAGCAGGGACGGACAGGGCCTTGGAGCTTTCTTT. The chain combines TRBV6-1 with TRBJ1-1; 8 bases align to TRBD1. The germline gives CDR1 MNHNS, CDR2 SASEGT. The length of the CDR3 is 13 residues. V gave up 6 bases and J gave up 10 bases; unmatched junction bases: 10.

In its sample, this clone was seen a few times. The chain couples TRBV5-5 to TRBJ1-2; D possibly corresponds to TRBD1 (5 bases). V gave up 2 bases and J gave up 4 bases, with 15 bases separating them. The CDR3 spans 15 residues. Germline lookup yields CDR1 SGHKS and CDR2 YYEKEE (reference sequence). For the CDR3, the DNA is TGTGCCAGCAGCTTCTCATACCAGGGTGTCTATGGCTACACCTTC. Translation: CASSFSYQGVYGYTF.

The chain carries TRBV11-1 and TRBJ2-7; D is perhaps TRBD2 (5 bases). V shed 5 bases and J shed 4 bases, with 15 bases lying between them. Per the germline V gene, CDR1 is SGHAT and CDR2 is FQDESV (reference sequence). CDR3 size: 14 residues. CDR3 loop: CASSRQPLAYEQYF. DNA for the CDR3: TGTGCCAGCAGCCGACAACCGCTAGCTTACGAGCAGTACTTC.

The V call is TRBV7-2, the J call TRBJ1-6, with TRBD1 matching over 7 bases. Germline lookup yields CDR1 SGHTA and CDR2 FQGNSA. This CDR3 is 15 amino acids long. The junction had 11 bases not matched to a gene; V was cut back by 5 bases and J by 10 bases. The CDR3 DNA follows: TGTGCCAGCAGCCTATTGGCACAGGGGAGGTCACCCCTCCACTTT. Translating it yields CASSLLAQGRSPLHF. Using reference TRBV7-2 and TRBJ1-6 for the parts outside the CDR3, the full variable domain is GAGVSQSPSNKVTEKGKDVELRCDPISGHTALYWYRQSLGQGLEFLIYFQGNSAPDKSGLPSDRFSAERTGGSVSTLTIQRTQQEDSAVYLCASSLLAQGRSPLHFGNGTRLTVT.

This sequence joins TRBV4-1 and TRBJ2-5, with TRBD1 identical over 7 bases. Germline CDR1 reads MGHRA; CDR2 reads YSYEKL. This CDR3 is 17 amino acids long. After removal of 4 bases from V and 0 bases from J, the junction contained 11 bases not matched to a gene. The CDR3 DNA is TGCGCCAGCAGCCTTTACCCGCCGGGACAGAACCAAGAGACCCAGTACTTC. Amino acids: CASSLYPPGQNQETQYF.

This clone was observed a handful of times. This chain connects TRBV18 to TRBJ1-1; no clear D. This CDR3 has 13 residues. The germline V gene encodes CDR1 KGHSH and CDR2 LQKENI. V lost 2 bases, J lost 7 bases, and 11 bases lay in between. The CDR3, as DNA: TGTGCCAGCTCACCAATATTATACGGTGAAGCTTTCTTT. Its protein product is CASSPILYGEAFF.

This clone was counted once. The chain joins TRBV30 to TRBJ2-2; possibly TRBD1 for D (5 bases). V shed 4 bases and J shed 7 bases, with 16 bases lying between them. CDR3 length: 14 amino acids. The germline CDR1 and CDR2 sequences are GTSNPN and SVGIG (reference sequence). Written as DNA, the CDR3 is TGTGCCTGGACCCACGCAGGGTGGGGCGGGGAGCTGTTTTTT. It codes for CAWTHAGWGGELFF.

The CDR3 bases are TGTGCCAGTAGTCCTCACCAGGGCACGAACACTGAAGCTTTCTTT. Translated, it gives CASSPHQGTNTEAFF. The rearrangement joins TRBV19 to TRBJ1-1; D possibly corresponds to TRBD1 (5 bases). Trimming took 5 bases from V and 1 from J, leaving 14 bases between them. Germline V gives CDR1 LNHDA, CDR2 SQIVND (reference sequence). The CDR3 covers 15 residues.

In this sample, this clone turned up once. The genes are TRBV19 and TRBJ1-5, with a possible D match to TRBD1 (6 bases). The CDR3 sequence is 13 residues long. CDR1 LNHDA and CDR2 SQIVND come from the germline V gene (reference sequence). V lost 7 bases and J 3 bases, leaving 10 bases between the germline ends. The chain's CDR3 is CASTRQDNQPQHF. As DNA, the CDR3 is TGTGCCAGTACCAGACAGGACAATCAGCCCCAGCATTTT.

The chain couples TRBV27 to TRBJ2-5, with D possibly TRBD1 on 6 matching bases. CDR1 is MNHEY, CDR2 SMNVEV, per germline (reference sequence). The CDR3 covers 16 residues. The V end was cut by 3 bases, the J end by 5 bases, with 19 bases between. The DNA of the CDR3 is TGTGCCAGCAGTTTCATTCGGCAGGGGTCGAGGGAGACCCAGTACTTC. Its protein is CASSFIRQGSRETQYF.

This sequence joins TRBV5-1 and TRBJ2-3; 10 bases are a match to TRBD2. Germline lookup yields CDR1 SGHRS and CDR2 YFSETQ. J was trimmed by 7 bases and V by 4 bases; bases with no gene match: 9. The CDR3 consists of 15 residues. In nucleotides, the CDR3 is TGCGCCAGCAGCCCAGCCGGGACTAGCGAATATACGCAGTATTTT. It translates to CASSPAGTSEYTQYF.

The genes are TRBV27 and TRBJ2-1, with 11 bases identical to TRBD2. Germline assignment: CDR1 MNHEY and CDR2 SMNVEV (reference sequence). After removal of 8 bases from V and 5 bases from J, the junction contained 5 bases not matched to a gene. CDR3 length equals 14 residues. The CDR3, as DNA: TGTGCCAGCGATAGCGGGGGGGTCCACAATGAGCAGTTCTTC. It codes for CASDSGGVHNEQFF.

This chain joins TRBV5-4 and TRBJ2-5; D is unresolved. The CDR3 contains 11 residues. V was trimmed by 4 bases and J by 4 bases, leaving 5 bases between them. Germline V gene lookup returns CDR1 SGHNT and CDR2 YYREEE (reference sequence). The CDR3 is CASSLRETQYF. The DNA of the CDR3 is TGTGCCAGCAGCCTGCGAGAGACCCAGTACTTC.

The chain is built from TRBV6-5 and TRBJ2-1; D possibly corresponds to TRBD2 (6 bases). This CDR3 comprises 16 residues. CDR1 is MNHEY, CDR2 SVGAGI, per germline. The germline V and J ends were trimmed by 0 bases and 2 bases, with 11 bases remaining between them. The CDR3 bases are TGTGCCAGCAGTTACTCCGGGGGAGCAGCCTACAATGAGCAGTTCTTC. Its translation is CASSYSGGAAYNEQFF.

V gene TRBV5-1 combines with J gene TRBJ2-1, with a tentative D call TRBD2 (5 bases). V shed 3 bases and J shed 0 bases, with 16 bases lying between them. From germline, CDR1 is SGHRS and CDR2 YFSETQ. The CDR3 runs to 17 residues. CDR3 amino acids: CASSSVPPGNSYNEQFF. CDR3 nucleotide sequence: TGCGCCAGCAGCTCAGTCCCTCCCGGGAACTCCTACAATGAGCAGTTCTTC.

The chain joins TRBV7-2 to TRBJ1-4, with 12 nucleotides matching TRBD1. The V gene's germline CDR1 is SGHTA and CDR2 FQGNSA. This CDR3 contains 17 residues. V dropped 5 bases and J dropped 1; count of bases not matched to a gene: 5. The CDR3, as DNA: TGTGCCAGCAGCGCTAGGGACAGGGGGCGAACTAATGAAAAACTGTTTTTT. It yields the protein CASSARDRGRTNEKLFF. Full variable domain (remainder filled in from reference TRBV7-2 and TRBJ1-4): GAGVSQSPSNKVTEKGKDVELRCDPISGHTALYWYRQSLGQGLEFLIYFQGNSAPDKSGLPSDRFSAERTGGSVSTLTIQRTQQEDSAVYLCASSARDRGRTNEKLFFGSGTQLSVL.

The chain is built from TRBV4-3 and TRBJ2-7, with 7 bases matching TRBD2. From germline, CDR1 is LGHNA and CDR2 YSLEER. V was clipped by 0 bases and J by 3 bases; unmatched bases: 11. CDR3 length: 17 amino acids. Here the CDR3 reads CASSQDLWGLRFYEQYF. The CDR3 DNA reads TGCGCCAGCAGCCAAGATCTGTGGGGACTAAGGTTCTACGAGCAGTACTTC.

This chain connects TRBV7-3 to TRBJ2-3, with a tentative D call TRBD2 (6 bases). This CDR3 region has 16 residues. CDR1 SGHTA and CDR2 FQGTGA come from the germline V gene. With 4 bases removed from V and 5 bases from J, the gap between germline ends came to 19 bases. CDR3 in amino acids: CASSSRDGRGRDTQYF. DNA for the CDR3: TGTGCCAGCAGCTCGCGGGACGGGCGGGGTCGAGATACGCAGTATTTT.

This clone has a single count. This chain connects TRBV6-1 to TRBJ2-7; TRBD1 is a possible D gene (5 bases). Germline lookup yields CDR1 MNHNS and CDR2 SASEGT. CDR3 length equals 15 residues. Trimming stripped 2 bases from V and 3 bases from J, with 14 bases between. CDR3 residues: CASSEPTETLYEQYF. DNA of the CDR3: TGTGCCAGCAGTGAACCGACAGAAACTCTCTACGAGCAGTACTTC.